This T cell receptor (beta chain) emerged from a study of OX40 agonist ivuxolimab in advanced cancers. About the full investigation: Ivuxolimab, which targeted the costimulatory receptor OX40 (CD134), was an agonistic, fully human IgG2 monoclonal antibody. Intravenous ivuxolimab was administered to patients every 2 weeks at six dose levels: 0.01, 0.1, 0.3, 1.5, 3 and 10 mg/kg. Of the roughly 54 dose-escalation patients, hepatocellular carcinoma was present in about 19, melanoma in approximately 15, renal cell carcinoma in 9 and head and neck cancer in 9. In the dose-escalation cohort, around four fifths of patients were male, and the mean age was approximately 60 years with a range of roughly 20 to 79. Patients were allowed to have had prior anti-PD-1, anti-PD-L1 or anti-CTLA-4 therapy, and around two fifths of the dose-escalation patients had been treated with checkpoint inhibitors. Three dose-escalation patients achieved partial responses, one with hepatocellular carcinoma and two with cutaneous melanoma. The purpose of peripheral TCRbeta sequencing was to test whether ivuxolimab changed TCR sequence diversity and led to clonal T-cell expansion. The paper describes the monotherapy dose-escalation part (N = 52 patients) of the phase I trial of ivuxolimab. What the authors observed across the whole study: On average, CD8+ T cells showed more expanded clones than CD4+ T cells after ivuxolimab. Clonal expansion of both CD4+ and CD8+ blood T cells was observed from baseline to week 6 at doses 0.1 to 3.0 mg/kg. In partial responders in the 0.1-3.0 mg/kg groups, normalized peripheral clonal expansion was found to be among the lowest, especially among CD8+ T cells. Low levels of normalized T-cell clonal expansion were also seen in some nonresponding patients. Which antigens the clonally expanded peripheral T cells were specific for was not determined.

The trial excluded patients who had a history of autoimmune disease or were on systemic immunosuppression. Peripheral blood for TCR sequencing was drawn from every dose cohort at baseline, at cycle 4 day 1 and at cycle 7 day 1. Samples came from an open-label, multicenter, first-in-human phase I dose-escalation trial of ivuxolimab. Adults with locally advanced or metastatic melanoma, renal cell carcinoma, hepatocellular carcinoma or head and neck squamous cell carcinoma were enrolled in the trial. CD4+ and CD8+ T cells were sorted separately from peripheral blood before TCR sequencing. On this clone: Its antigen remains undetermined. No qualities accompany the bases; no much larger clone lies one base away.

Genomic DNA was isolated from the sorted cells so that the TCRbeta CDR3 region could be sequenced. The immunoSEQ Assay was used to sequence the TCRbeta CDR3 regions. What TCRdb holds here is the immuneACCESS table cut down to in-frame rearrangements. Part of the clones is not present; checked against another copy, under half of the missing clones reflect an unresolved V gene, and the others are unexplained. The sample table records nearly 45,000 clones; about 89% of these occur just once. 16% of the sample goes to the ten largest clones. Spanning cysteine to phenylalanine, the CDR3 consists of 14 amino acids. Here the CDR3 DNA is all that survives: 42 bases in frame from base 1. Trimming removed 2 bases from V and 0 bases from J; the gene matches leave 0 bases unexplained. Based on the germline V gene, the CDR1 and CDR2 sequences are SGHTA and FQGNSA.

Sequences were derived from CD4+ or CD8+ T cells sorted from blood, sampled in a trial of the OX40 agonist ivuxolimab. The sequence was collected from an adult with an advanced solid tumor such as melanoma, head and neck, liver or kidney cancer. The rearrangement joined TRBV7-2 to TRBJ2-7, and TRBD2 matches 8 of the central bases. The CDR3 in this case is CASSLSGSSYEQYF. At the DNA level, the sequence is TGTGCCAGCAGCTTAAGCGGGAGCTCCTACGAGCAGTACTTC.